The clone carrying this T cell receptor (beta chain) came up a few times. Its matching antigen is unknown. These data come from a study of post-analysis software for immune sequencing data. Study-wide results and limits: Compared with controls, patients had more of 4 or 5 TRBV segments, including TRBV5-6, TRBV5-1 and TRBV20-1.

CDR1 and CDR2 (germline): MNHEY, SVGAGI. Losses at the gene ends were 6 bases for V and 4 bases for J; bases not matched to a gene: 4. The CDR3 is 15 residues long. Unique molecular identifiers had been added to the TCR beta cDNA libraries. Input populations of about 0.85 to 11 million T cells gave rise to a few hundred thousand cDNA molecules. MiXCR was run by TCRdb on the PCR reads, yielding one entry per CDR3 protein. The table records 600,000 to 700,000 distinct CDR3 sequences, 55% to 60% of them present only once. The sample consisted of blood. The V gene is TRBV6-5, the J gene TRBJ2-3, with 13 bases matching TRBD2. This receptor was obtained from a girl aged 2 to 10 with multiple sclerosis. For the CDR3, the DNA is TGTGCCAGCAGGTGGACTAGCGGGAGCCCAGATACGCAGTATTTT. Encoded protein: CASRWTSGSPDTQYF.